Included here is one T cell receptor (beta chain) sequence, with context. The antigen remains unidentified. This record comes from a study of cytomegalovirus exposure and HLA in healthy donors. PCR involved 60 Vbeta and 13 Jbeta primers. Repertoires were generated with immunoSEQ multiplex PCR, while TCRdb's copy carries only in-frame clones and drops some. The data hold 90,000 to 110,000 clones, with approximately 72% observed a single time. Study results and limitations: With high specificity and sensitivity, the classifier reportedly diagnosed cytomegalovirus status. In a later analysis, parvovirus B19, influenza, CMV and Epstein-Barr virus appeared linked to several top co-occurrence clusters.

Per germline, CDR1 MNHEY and CDR2 SMNVEV (reference sequence). With V trimmed by 8 bases and J by 6 bases, 13 bases remained unmatched. This CDR3 region has 14 residues. This TCR derives from a man aged 25 to 40 in good health and CMV-seronegative. Sequencing was done on a sample of PBMCs. The rearrangement joins TRBV27 to TRBJ2-7; 7 nucleotides align to TRBD2. As DNA, the CDR3 is TGTGCCAGCTCCACGGCTAGCGGAAGGTTCGAGCAGTACTTC. Translated: CASSTASGRFEQYF.